What follows describes a single T cell receptor (beta chain). Per the authors' pipeline: Estimation of nucleated cell counts relied on the amplification of reference gene primers. Produced via immunoSEQ multiplex PCR; TCRdb's table is partial and in-frame only. The D gene and trimming were derived from the DNA, and the V and J assignments and clone size from that table. The table lists some 300,000 clones, roughly 86% of them singletons. Seattle patient enrollment occurred during active infection, with longitudinal follow-up thereafter. The CDR3 is made up of 18 amino acids. CDR1 and CDR2 from the germline V gene are MNHEY and SVGEGT. The V gene lost 4 bases and the J gene lost 0 bases, with 19 bases spanning the gap. These data belong to a study of blood T cell repertoires in COVID-19. Study in general: Whether acute or convalescent, the COVID-19 samples came from the United States, Italy and Spain. T cells, B-cell-depleted T cells, or PBMCs provided the cDNA or gDNA that served as material.

The sequenced sample was peripheral blood. The sequence was obtained from a woman in her 30s with COVID-19, enrolled during active disease. The chain has TRBV6-2 or TRBV6-3 and TRBJ1-5; D possibly corresponds to TRBD1 (6 bases). CDR3 region: CASSSPLGGANSNQPQHF. CDR3 bases: TGTGCCAGCAGTTCTCCCCTGGGGGGGGCGAATAGCAATCAGCCCCAGCATTTT.